These 28 T cell receptor beta chains were sequenced from one sample in a study of T cell responses to AZD1222 COVID-19 vaccine. TCRdb's table, derived via immunoSEQ multiplex PCR, lists solely in-frame clones and lacks some. The sample has 100,000 or so clones, around nine tenths seen once. Here the sequenced sample was peripheral blood, taken on day 0 of AZD1222 vaccination. Every receptor here comes from an adult in good health.

Turning to this clone: Sequence at one end of the junction differs from germline and may be a read error. In DNA form, the CDR3 reads TGTGCCAGCAGCCTAGCGGCGGGGGATCAGCCCCAGCATTTT. Translated, it gives CASSLAAGDQPQHF. This rearrangement joins TRBV11-1 to TRBJ1-5, with D perhaps TRBD1 (5 bases). The CDR3 sequence is 14 residues long. The germline V gene has CDR1 SGHAT and CDR2 FQDESV (reference sequence).

The V call is TRBV7-2, the J call TRBJ2-1, with a tentative D call TRBD2 (5 bases). V was shortened by 0 bases and J by 0 bases, with 12 bases between the two germline ends. CDR1 is SGHTA, CDR2 FQGNSA, per germline. The CDR3 sequence is 17 residues long. CDR3 DNA: TGTGCCAGCAGCTTAGCGACGGGTACTAGCTCCTACAATGAGCAGTTCTTC. Amino acids: CASSLATGTSSYNEQFF.

V is TRBV6-2 or TRBV6-3 and J is TRBJ1-5, with D tentatively TRBD1 (5 bases). The CDR3 totals 13 residues. V was cut by 2 bases and J by 5 bases, with 7 bases left in between. Germline loops: CDR1 MNHEY, CDR2 SVGEGT. The CDR3 loop reads CASSYDSHQPQHF. CDR3 in DNA: TGTGCCAGCAGTTACGACAGCCATCAGCCCCAGCATTTT.

This clone was counted a single time. The gene calls are TRBV4-3 and TRBJ2-1; 11 nucleotides align to TRBD2. This CDR3 is built from 16 residues. V was pared by 1 base and J by 3 bases, with 2 bases of the junction left unmatched. Germline V lookup: CDR1 LGHNA, CDR2 YSLEER. As DNA, the CDR3 is TGCGCCAGCAGCCAAGGGGGGACTAGCGGCTACAATGAGCAGTTCTTC. Translated, it gives CASSQGGTSGYNEQFF.

V and J are TRBV3-1 (or the pseudogene TRBV3-2) and TRBJ2-5; D might be TRBD1 or TRBD2, each matching 5 bases. Germline CDR1 reads LGHDT; CDR2 reads YNNKEL (reference sequence). The CDR3 loop spans 16 amino acids. Trimming pared 1 base from V and 4 bases from J, leaving 16 bases between. CDR3 amino acids: CASSQARQLRGETQYF. The CDR3 DNA is TGTGCCAGCAGCCAAGCGAGACAGCTCCGGGGAGAGACCCAGTACTTC.

The J gene is TRBJ1-1, the V gene TRBV7-2; D is possibly TRBD1 (6 bases). This CDR3 contains 16 residues. Trimming took 0 bases from V and 5 from J, leaving 16 bases between them. The V gene's germline CDR1 is SGHTA and CDR2 FQGNSA. Here the CDR3 DNA reads TGTGCCAGCAGCTTAGCACAGGGTGGTTGGAAAACTGAAGCTTTCTTT. Translated: CASSLAQGGWKTEAFF.

The chain is built from TRBV18 and TRBJ1-2; D is possibly TRBD1 (5 bases). Germline V gene sequence: CDR1 KGHSH, CDR2 LQKENI. The CDR3 consists of 14 residues. V lost 0 bases, J lost 8 bases, and 13 bases lay in between. The CDR3 protein is CASSPPAQALGYTF. The CDR3 region has the DNA TGTGCCAGCTCACCACCGGCACAGGCCCTCGGCTACACCTTC.

A single count supports this clone. This sequence joins TRBV5-1 and TRBJ2-3, with D uncertain. Germline CDR1 and CDR2: SGHRS and YFSETQ. V was clipped by 3 bases and J by 4 bases, with 9 bases between them. CDR3 length: 13 residues. CDR3 bases: TGCGCCAGCAGCTCGGACGGCCCAGATACGCAGTATTTT. Translating it yields CASSSDGPDTQYF.

The chain is built from TRBV21-1 and TRBJ2-2; no check of the table's D call, TRBD2, against the DNA was made. TRBV21-1 is a listed pseudogene. The CDR3 runs 20 residues. CDR3: CASSMFGNPLRERGTGELFF. In nucleotides, the CDR3 is TGTGCCAGCAGCATGTTTGGGAACCCCCTGCGGGAGCGTGGAACCGGGGAGCTGTTTTTT.

The V call is TRBV10-2, the J call TRBJ1-2; TRBD1 matches at 9 bases. The CDR3 runs 15 residues. V lost 3 bases and J lost 6; bases outside the gene matches: 8. Germline-derived CDR1 and CDR2 are WSHSY and SAAADI. CDR3 sequence (DNA): TGCGCCAGCAGTGATCCGGGACAGGGAAGTCATGGCTACACCTTC. Amino acids: CASSDPGQGSHGYTF.

The chain couples TRBV4-3 to TRBJ1-5; TRBD1 might be the D (6 bases). The V end was cut by 2 bases, the J end by 4 bases, with 12 bases between. This CDR3 comprises 15 residues. Germline loops: CDR1 LGHNA, CDR2 YSLEER. The CDR3 loop is CASSQFPTGNQPQHF. The CDR3 nucleotides read TGCGCCAGCAGCCAATTCCCTACAGGGAATCAGCCCCAGCATTTT.

This chain links TRBV3-1 (or the pseudogene TRBV3-2) with TRBJ1-4; the D is unclear. V was trimmed by 3 bases and J by 4 bases, leaving 9 bases between them. The V gene's germline CDR1 is LGHDT and CDR2 YNNKEL (reference sequence). The CDR3 covers 14 residues. The CDR3 loop is CASSHRQDNEKLFF. In DNA form, the CDR3 reads TGTGCCAGCAGCCATCGGCAGGATAATGAAAAACTGTTTTTT.

This chain joins TRBV9 and TRBJ1-1, with TRBD1 identical over 8 bases. Germline V gene sequence: CDR1 SGDLS, CDR2 YYNGEE. Trimming removed 5 bases from V and 1 base from J; junction bases left unmatched: 7. This CDR3 has 15 residues. This CDR3 is CASSGGGTGNTEAFF. CDR3 coding DNA: TGTGCCAGCAGTGGGGGCGGGACAGGGAACACTGAAGCTTTCTTT.

V gene TRBV14 combines with J gene TRBJ1-5; D might be TRBD1 (6 bases). CDR1 SGHDN and CDR2 FVKESK come from the germline V gene. V was clipped by 6 bases and J by 2 bases, with 11 bases between them. This CDR3 is 14 amino acids long. The CDR3 spells CASSKGEGNQPQHF. The CDR3 DNA reads TGTGCCAGCAGTAAGGGGGAGGGCAATCAGCCCCAGCATTTT.

This clone was recorded only once. This sequence joins TRBV9 and TRBJ2-5; D perhaps matches TRBD2 (6 bases). Germline-derived CDR1 and CDR2 are SGDLS and YYNGEE. The germline V and J ends were trimmed by 3 bases and 1 base, with 7 bases remaining between them. The CDR3 spans 13 residues. The CDR3, as DNA: TGTGCCAGCAGCGGTAGCGGCCAAGAGACCCAGTACTTC. It translates to CASSGSGQETQYF. The full variable domain, completed using reference TRBV9 and TRBJ2-5, is DSGVTQTPKHLITATGQRVTLRCSPRSGDLSVYWYQQSLDQGLQFLIQYYNGEERAKGNILERFSAQQFPDLHSELNLSSLELGDSALYFCASSGSGQETQYFGPGTRLLVL.

This chain uses TRBV15 with TRBJ2-7, with 11 bases aligning to TRBD2. Germline V CDR1 and CDR2: LNHNV, YYDKDF (reference sequence). The ends lost 6 bases at V and 7 bases at J; junction bases unmatched: 8. CDR3 length: 14 residues. The CDR3 sequence is CATRASGRLGEQYF. The CDR3 DNA follows: TGTGCCACCAGGGCTAGCGGGAGGTTGGGAGAGCAGTACTTC.

The rearrangement joins TRBV6-5 to TRBJ1-6, with TRBD1 as a possible D gene (6 bases). V shed 5 bases and J shed 9 bases, with 14 bases lying between them. The CDR3 extends over 14 amino acids. Looked up from germline, CDR1 is MNHEY and CDR2 is SVGAGI. CDR3 in DNA: TGTGCCAGCAGTCAAACAGGGATCGGTTCACCCCTCCACTTT. Its protein product is CASSQTGIGSPLHF.

This clone has just one count. V is TRBV6-5 and J is TRBJ1-6, with TRBD1 matching over 7 bases. Per germline, CDR1 MNHEY and CDR2 SVGAGI. J gave up 7 bases and V 7 bases, and 7 bases lay outside the gene matches. The CDR3 sequence is 14 residues long. In DNA form, the CDR3 reads TGTGCCAGCACCCAGGGGGGAGGGAATTCACCCCTCCACTTT. This encodes CASTQGGGNSPLHF.

In nucleotides, the CDR3 is TGTGCCAGCAGCCCGGGGGGGCAGGGGACTAATGAAAAACTGTTTTTT. This translates into CASSPGGQGTNEKLFF. This chain joins TRBV5-4 and TRBJ1-4; a possible D gene is TRBD1 (6 bases). V lost 4 bases, J lost 2 bases, and 15 bases lay in between. CDR1 SGHNT and CDR2 YYREEE come from the germline V gene (reference sequence). This CDR3 comprises 16 residues.

The J gene is TRBJ1-1, the V gene TRBV28; 7 bases agree with TRBD1. The CDR3 contains 15 residues. The germline CDR1 and CDR2 sequences are MDHEN and SYDVKM. The V and J ends lost 6 bases and 8 bases, in that order; junction bases with no gene match: 15. The CDR3 DNA reads as TGTGCCAGCAGCCCTCAAGGGACAGCGGTTGCGGAAGCTTTCTTT. Amino acids: CASSPQGTAVAEAFF.

The V and J genes are TRBV6-5 and TRBJ1-1; D might be TRBD1 (6 bases). The CDR3 consists of 15 residues. V gave up 2 bases and J gave up 5 bases, with 15 bases separating them. Germline assignment: CDR1 MNHEY and CDR2 SVGAGI. CDR3 protein: CASSYGGHQGTEAFF. CDR3 DNA: TGTGCCAGCAGTTACGGGGGACACCAAGGGACTGAAGCTTTCTTT.

The table lists this clone with a few counts. V gene TRBV30 combines with J gene TRBJ1-2; D gene ambiguous. CDR3 length: 12 amino acids. CDR1 is GTSNPN, CDR2 SVGIG, per germline (reference sequence). The CDR3: CVGEGRHYGYTF. CDR3 bases: TGTGTTGGGGAGGGCCGTCACTATGGCTACACCTTC.

The chain links TRBV7-2 to TRBJ1-2, with 9 bases that match TRBD1. The CDR3 consists of 16 residues. J was trimmed by 6 bases and V by 0 bases; bases with no gene match: 8. Germline V gives CDR1 SGHTA, CDR2 FQGNSA. The CDR3 spells CASSLAGTGLFDGYTF. The CDR3, as DNA: TGTGCCAGCAGCTTAGCCGGGACAGGGCTTTTTGATGGCTACACCTTC.

This clone occurred a few times. The CDR3, as DNA: TGTGCCAGCAGTTACTCGGGAACAGGGACTAATGAAAAACTGTTTTTT. This codes for CASSYSGTGTNEKLFF. V gene TRBV6-5 combines with J gene TRBJ1-4, with a weak D call TRBD1 (6 bases). In germline, CDR1 is MNHEY, CDR2 SVGAGI. Trimming removed 0 bases from V and 2 bases from J, with 10 bases in between. The CDR3 loop spans 16 amino acids.

This clone turned up a few times. The chain recombines TRBV27 with TRBJ2-2; 10 bases agree with TRBD1. This CDR3 has 15 amino acids. Trimming at V came to 8 bases and at J to 9 bases, leaving 12 bases not matched to a gene. Germline CDR1 reads MNHEY; CDR2 reads SMNVEV (reference sequence). The CDR3 sequence is CASGPGGQGIRELFF. The DNA for the CDR3 is TGTGCCAGCGGACCTGGGGGACAGGGGATCAGGGAGCTGTTTTTT.

The chain carries TRBV7-6 and TRBJ2-7; D tentatively fits TRBD1 or TRBD2 (5 bases each). V was trimmed by 5 bases and J by 0 bases, leaving 23 bases between them. The CDR3 covers 18 residues. Germline CDR1 and CDR2: SGHVS and FNYEAQ. CDR3 sequence reads: CASSPGSGLGDRSYEQYF. As DNA, the CDR3 is TGTGCCAGCAGCCCCGGGTCCGGCCTAGGGGACCGCTCCTACGAGCAGTACTTC. The complete variable domain, with remaining parts taken from reference TRBV7-6 and TRBJ2-7, reads GAGVSQSPRYKVTKRGQDVALRCDPISGHVSLYWYRQALGQGPEFLTYFNYEAQQDKSGLPNDRFSAERPEGSISTLTIQRTEQRDSAMYRCASSPGSGLGDRSYEQYFGPGTRLTVT.

The rearrangement uses TRBV19 and TRBJ1-1; 9 nucleotides match TRBD1. From germline, CDR1 is LNHDA and CDR2 SQIVND (reference sequence). This CDR3 spans 14 amino acids. Losses at the gene ends were 5 bases for V and 6 bases for J; bases not matched to a gene: 7. In nucleotides, the CDR3 is TGTGCCAGTAGTTTTCGTACAGGGGGCGCTGAAGCTTTCTTT. Translation gives CASSFRTGGAEAFF.

The V gene is TRBV18, the J gene TRBJ1-2; TRBD1 might be the D (6 bases). This CDR3 spans 15 amino acids. Trimming removed 1 base from V and 3 bases from J, with 12 bases in between. The V gene's germline CDR1 is KGHSH and CDR2 LQKENI. The CDR3 DNA reads as TGTGCCAGCTCACCACTAGGGGGAGATGACTATGGCTACACCTTC. Encoded protein: CASSPLGGDDYGYTF.